The 5 T cell receptor beta chains listed next were all sequenced from one sample in a study of OX40 agonist ivuxolimab in advanced cancers. Repertoires were generated with immunoSEQ multiplex PCR, while TCRdb's copy carries only in-frame clones and drops some. The data hold roughly 80,000 clones, with around nine tenths observed a single time. The sample consisted of CD4+ or CD8+ T cells sorted from blood, taken in a trial of the OX40 agonist ivuxolimab. The source of these receptors is an adult with an advanced solid tumor such as melanoma, head and neck, liver or kidney cancer.

The rearrangement joins TRBV18 to TRBJ2-3, with D tentatively TRBD2 (6 bases). Trimming took 4 bases from V and 6 from J, leaving 20 bases between them. The length of the CDR3 is 16 residues. CDR1 is KGHSH and CDR2 is LQKENI in the germline V gene. For the CDR3, the DNA is TGTGCCAGCTCACAGACGATCCAGACTAGTAAGGATACGCAGTATTTT. It specifies CASSQTIQTSKDTQYF.

This clone has only one observation. This chain links TRBV18 with TRBJ1-1, with a possible D match to TRBD1 (6 bases). Germline V gives CDR1 KGHSH, CDR2 LQKENI. V shed 4 bases and J shed 7 bases, with 10 bases lying between them. This CDR3 has 12 residues. CDR3 sequence reads: CASSRDMDEAFF. The CDR3 DNA sequence: TGTGCCAGCTCACGGGACATGGATGAAGCTTTCTTT.

V gene TRBV25-1 combines with J gene TRBJ2-7, with a possible D match to TRBD2 (6 bases). Trimming stripped 0 bases from V and 4 bases from J, with 10 bases between. The CDR3 is 14 residues long. Looked up from germline, CDR1 is MGHDK and CDR2 is SYGVNS. CDR3 loop: CASSEYGSMYEQYF. The CDR3 DNA reads as TGTGCCAGCAGTGAATACGGGAGTATGTACGAGCAGTACTTC.

J is TRBJ2-1 and V is TRBV5-6; TRBD2 agrees at 7 bases. Germline loops: CDR1 SGHDT, CDR2 YYEEEE. The CDR3 runs to 12 residues. Trimming at V came to 3 bases and at J to 9 bases, leaving 3 bases not matched to a gene. CDR3 nucleotides: TGTGCCAGCAGCTGGGGGAGGGGTGAGCAGTTCTTC. Translating gives CASSWGRGEQFF.

The chain links TRBV6-1 to TRBJ2-1; the D gene is possibly TRBD2 (5 bases). Trimming took 1 base from V and 7 from J, leaving 11 bases between them. This CDR3 contains 14 residues. Germline loops: CDR1 MNHNS, CDR2 SASEGT. This CDR3 is CASSEGLPWNEQFF. The CDR3, as DNA: TGTGCCAGCAGTGAAGGACTACCCTGGAATGAGCAGTTCTTC.